This T cell receptor (beta chain) was captured by sequencing in a study of metastatic and nonmetastatic thyroid tumors. Study context: It was across blood and tumor or nodule tissue from malignant and benign thyroid patients that repertoires were compared.

The ends were cut back, 5 bases at V and 3 bases at J, with 14 bases in the middle. CDR1 and CDR2 from the germline V gene are SGHAT and FQNNGV. The CDR3 is made up of 15 amino acids. Using MiXCR, TCRdb re-called clones from the PCR reads. The sample holds tens of thousands of clones; 23% are singletons and the top ten take about two thirds. Treatment of any kind had been given to no patient before thyroid surgery. The sequencing sample was made of blood. This chain uses TRBV11-2 with TRBJ2-1; possibly TRBD2 for D (5 bases). This sequence originates from a male donor with papillary thyroid cancer or a benign thyroid nodule (not recorded which). Some clones in this sample may be carry-over from other donors' samples. CDR3 DNA sequence: TGTGCCAGCAGCCCCCTAGCCGGTTACTACAATGAGCAGTTCTTC. Protein product: CASSPLAGYYNEQFF.